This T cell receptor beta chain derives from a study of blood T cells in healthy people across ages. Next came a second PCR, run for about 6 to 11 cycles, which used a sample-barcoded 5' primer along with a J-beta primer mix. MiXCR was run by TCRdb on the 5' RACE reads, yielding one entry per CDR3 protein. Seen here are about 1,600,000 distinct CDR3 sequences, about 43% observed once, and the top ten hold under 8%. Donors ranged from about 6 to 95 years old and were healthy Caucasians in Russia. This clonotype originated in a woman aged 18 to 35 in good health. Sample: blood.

The CDR3 region has the DNA TGTGCCAGCAGTGCATGCGGGGTGACGGGTCGGGGCGAGCAGTACTTC. Encoded protein: CASSACGVTGRGEQYF. V and J are TRBV28 and TRBJ2-5; tentatively, D is TRBD2 (6 bases). TRBJ2-7 matches the DNA end more closely, so the J call is doubtful. This CDR3 spans 16 amino acids. The germline gives CDR1 MDHEN, CDR2 SYDVKM.